This T cell receptor beta chain stems from a study of T cells in Graves' hyperthyroidism and ophthalmopathy (dated by TCRdb to the late 2010s). For the wider study: Peripheral blood was collected at initial diagnosis, before any treatment. TCR V-J signatures able to tell the groups apart were searched for in a discovery cohort of some 97 patients, of whom 43 had Graves' ophthalmopathy and roughly 57 had stable Graves' hyperthyroidism. Prospective prediction of ophthalmopathy was tested in an independent validation cohort of approximately 19 hyperthyroidism patients and 15 to 17 patients who later progressed to ophthalmopathy. For training and testing, the 100 or so patients in the discovery cohort were randomly divided in a 7:3 ratio. The study also compared thyroid tissue and blood T-cell repertoires from about 6 Graves' hyperthyroidism patients. After blood sampling, hyperthyroidism patients were treated with methimazole at a starting dose of 30 mg daily, and ophthalmopathy patients were treated with high-dose intravenous methylprednisolone. The paper describes TCR Vbeta CDR3 sequencing of 120 to 150 peripheral blood samples, made up of some 40 ophthalmopathy patients, some 80 hyperthyroidism patients and 17 progressor patients. Beyond this particular receptor, the publication reports: Most expanded thyroid clonotypes (frequency above 0.001) were also detected in blood, a finding suggesting that blood repertoires may reflect thyroid immune responses. During validation, the model predicted progression to ophthalmopathy a median of around 6 months ahead of onset, with approximately 71% sensitivity and about 75% specificity. In cross-validation, a model built on a 13 V-J signature told ophthalmopathy apart from stable hyperthyroidism with less than 90% sensitivity and around 84% specificity, and in testing the same model reached 80%/75%. No statistical method was used to fix the sample size in advance, and group allocation was not hidden from the investigators.

CDR1 and CDR2 are read off the germline V gene as SNHLY and FYNNEI. The CDR3 contains 13 residues, cysteine and phenylalanine counted. The DNA shown is the 39-base CDR3, in frame from base 1. The junction shows trimming of 6 bases on V and 1 base on J, plus 6 bases between the germline ends. A patient counted as having stable Graves' hyperthyroidism if no progression to ophthalmopathy occurred over 18 months of follow-up. The hyperthyroidism patients were between 18 and 65 years old and newly diagnosed, with a disease duration of less than 2 months. Exclusion was applied to patients with uncontrolled infections, other autoimmune diseases, pregnancy or lactation. Diagnoses were established on the basis of clinical symptoms, serum thyroxine and TRAb, thyroid ultrasound, and orbital computed tomography. Ficoll-Paque density gradient centrifugation was used to isolate PBMCs from approximately 10 ml of fresh peripheral blood. Trizol reagent was used to extract total RNA, and RNA quality was then checked on an Agilent 2100 Bioanalyzer.

The table lists this clonotype with many counts. Its antigen specificity is not known. Qualities for individual bases were not recorded, and no much larger clone is one base off. The TCR beta CDR3 regions were amplified from the RNA transcripts. For the first round of RT-PCR on the TCR CDR3, the HTBI primer set was used together with the Qiagen OneStep RT-PCR kit. Libraries were constructed in a second round of multiplex PCR, after which size selection and purification were performed. Paired-end sequencing of the libraries was performed with 100 bp reads on an Illumina HiSeq2000. The authors' analysis ran thus. SOAPnuke was used to process the raw data, with reads discarded if the reads contained adapters or uncalled bases, had a mean Phred below 15, or lacked an exact constant-primer or identifier match. High-quality paired reads were merged with COPE v1.2.5, and unique nucleotide sequences were defined as clonotypes. MiTCR v1.1 was used to align clonotypes to the IMGT TRBV, TRBD and TRBJ reference segments. The analysis was restricted to V-J combinations with a frequency above 0.0001, which together covered 99% to 99.2% of the repertoires. A TCS score was defined as the ratio of F50 (clonal expansion) to E x V (chaos), with BLOSUM62-based TCRdist applied between CDR3 peptides within each V-J. Welch's t-statistics and random forest reduced approximately 520 V-J features to 10 to 15, which were used in a naive Bayes classifier (R e1071). TCRdb's own reprocessing of the public reads used fastp at Q25 and MiXCR and kept productive beta chains. Identical CDR3 proteins give one entry, which carries the most common genes and DNA. TCRdb's processing, not the authors' own work, is the source of the V and J calls. The sample table shows approximately 510,000 distinct CDR3 sequences, and about a fifth are seen once. Approximately 25% of the sample is held by the ten biggest clonotypes.

The sequence is built from TRBV2 and TRBJ2-2; there is no confident call for the D gene. The TCR originated in a young man with Graves' hyperthyroidism. The sequencing sample was made of blood. The DNA is TGTGCCAGCAGGGCAGAGAACACCGGGGAGCTGTTTTTT. Translated, this gives CASRAENTGELFF.